Below are 16 T cell receptor beta chains sequenced from a single sample in a study of T cell repertoires in cytomegalovirus infection. MiXCR was run by TCRdb on the reads, yielding one entry per CDR3 protein. Of hundreds of thousands of distinct CDR3 sequences in the sample, roughly 35% are singletons; the top ten hold around 3%. Material for sequencing was PBMCs. These receptors came from a human donor in good health (CMV status not recorded). Some clones in this sample may be carry-over from other donors' samples.

The sample holds a few counts of this clonotype. The V call is TRBV11-2, the J call TRBJ1-3, with D perhaps matching TRBD1 (5 bases). The CDR3 is 14 amino acids. Per germline, CDR1 SGHAT and CDR2 FQNNGV. The ends were cut back, 4 bases at V and 3 bases at J, with 10 bases in the middle. The CDR3 is CASSWGSYGNTIYF. The CDR3, as DNA: TGTGCCAGCAGCTGGGGGAGTTATGGAAACACCATATATTTT.

In the case of this clonotype: The conserved phenylalanine or tryptophan is not found at the CDR3 terminus, so this likely reflects a read error. The rearrangement uses TRBV6-1 and TRBJ1-2; 7 nucleotides match TRBD1. Germline-derived CDR1 and CDR2 are MNHNS and SASEGT. The CDR3 has 16 amino acids. Trimming at V came to 6 bases and at J to 2 bases, leaving 12 bases not matched to a gene. CDR3 protein: CASRYRQGVINYGYTL. The CDR3 DNA reads TGTGCCAGCAGATACCGACAGGGCGTAATCAACTATGGCTACACCTTA.

The chain has TRBV5-1 and TRBJ2-1, with 10 bases identical to TRBD2. Losses at the gene ends were 1 base for V and 5 bases for J; bases not matched to a gene: 6. Germline V CDR1 and CDR2: SGHRS, YFSETQ. This CDR3 comprises 16 residues. This chain's CDR3 is CASSLKVSGGNNEQFF. The DNA for the CDR3 is TGCGCCAGCAGCTTGAAAGTTAGCGGGGGGAACAATGAGCAGTTCTTC.

DNA of the CDR3: TGTGCCAGCAGTTTATGGGGACAGGGCCTTAGCACAGATACGCAGTATTTT. It translates to CASSLWGQGLSTDTQYF. The chain is built from TRBV28 and TRBJ2-3; 9 bases agree with TRBD1. The CDR3 spans 17 residues. Germline V gives CDR1 MDHEN, CDR2 SYDVKM. The V gene end was trimmed by 0 bases and the J gene end by 0 bases; junction bases not matched to a gene: 4.

This clonotype was seen once. This sequence joins TRBV4-1 and TRBJ1-5, with TRBD1 matching 7 bases. CDR1 is MGHRA and CDR2 is YSYEKL in the germline V gene. The V gene end was trimmed by 0 bases and the J gene end by 6 bases; junction bases not matched to a gene: 14. There are 18 residues in the CDR3. Here the CDR3 reads CASSQDATGSLLGQPQHF. The CDR3 nucleotides are TGCGCCAGCAGCCAAGATGCGACAGGGTCGTTGTTAGGTCAGCCCCAGCATTTT.

This clonotype has a handful of counts. This chain links TRBV28 with TRBJ2-5; D not certain. V was cut by 2 bases and J by 1 base, with 14 bases left in between. CDR1 MDHEN and CDR2 SYDVKM come from the germline V gene. The CDR3 has 16 amino acids. CDR3: CASSLIFFRVQETQYF. In DNA, the CDR3 is TGTGCCAGCAGTTTAATTTTCTTCCGAGTCCAAGAGACCCAGTACTTC.

This clonotype was counted only a few times. The chain carries TRBV6-5 and TRBJ2-2; D not resolved. Trimming shortened V by 6 bases and J by 7 bases, and 15 bases separated the two germline ends. Germline loops: CDR1 MNHEY, CDR2 SVGAGI. This CDR3 has 14 amino acids. CDR3 sequence reads: CASRVTQVDGELFF. The CDR3 bases are TGTGCCAGCAGGGTAACTCAGGTAGACGGGGAGCTGTTTTTT.

Concerning this clonotype itself: This may come from a read error, since a much larger clone is one base off. The chain employs TRBV7-2 and TRBJ2-3, with D possibly TRBD1 on 5 matching bases. Germline values: CDR1 SGHTA, CDR2 FQGNSA. The CDR3 covers 15 residues. The CDR3 loop is CASSVRTRQTATQYF. CDR3 in DNA: TGTGCCAGCAGCGTAAGGACAAGACAAACAGCTACGCAGTATTTT.

This clonotype was detected only a few times. The CDR3: CSARDPREGAGEQYF. DNA for the CDR3: TGCAGTGCTAGAGATCCCCGGGAGGGCGCCGGCGAGCAGTACTTC. The chain uses TRBV20-1 and TRBJ2-7; 8 nucleotides align to TRBD2. With 0 bases clipped from V and 6 bases from J, the junction kept 10 bases outside the gene matches. CDR3 length: 15 residues. From germline, CDR1 is DFQATT and CDR2 SNEGSKA (reference sequence).

The V and J genes are TRBV19 and TRBJ2-7; 9 nucleotides agree with TRBD2. Germline V CDR1 and CDR2: LNHDA, SQIVND (reference sequence). The CDR3 runs 15 residues. Trimming cost V 6 bases and J 3 bases; bases outside gene matches: 9. This chain's CDR3 is CASSERTSAHYEQYF. The CDR3 nucleotides read TGTGCCAGTAGCGAAAGGACTAGCGCACACTACGAGCAGTACTTC.

This clonotype has more than one count but fewer than ten. J is TRBJ1-4 and V is TRBV4-1, with D possibly TRBD1 on 5 matching bases. The CDR3 covers 15 residues. Trimming stripped 0 bases from V and 6 bases from J, with 11 bases between. Germline V CDR1 and CDR2: MGHRA, YSYEKL. CDR3 sequence: CASSQDGGFDEKLFF. The CDR3 DNA is TGCGCCAGCAGCCAAGATGGGGGGTTTGATGAAAAACTGTTTTTT.

The V call is TRBV28, the J call TRBJ1-1, with D unclear. The CDR3 is 15 amino acids. Germline V gene data show CDR1 as MDHEN and CDR2 as SYDVKM. V lost 5 bases and J 5 bases, leaving 18 bases between the germline ends. CDR3 protein: CASSRRDVGRTEAFF. In DNA form, the CDR3 reads TGTGCCAGCAGTAGGAGGGATGTGGGTAGAACTGAAGCTTTCTTT.

The chain combines TRBV28 with TRBJ2-5; 13 bases align to TRBD2. Germline V lookup: CDR1 MDHEN, CDR2 SYDVKM. The CDR3 runs to 15 residues. Unmatched junction bases numbered 4, after V lost 8 bases and J lost 1 base. CDR3 bases: TGTGCCAGCGTCGGACTAGCGGGAGCCCAAGAGACCCAGTACTTC. Protein product: CASVGLAGAQETQYF.

This clonotype appeared a few times. The V and J genes are TRBV7-2 and TRBJ2-1; 8 nucleotides line up with TRBD1. CDR1 and CDR2 from the germline V gene are SGHTA and FQGNSA. V lost 4 bases to trimming and J lost 5 bases; unmatched junction nucleotides: 28. The CDR3 is made up of 22 amino acids. The CDR3 sequence is CASSSPWGLTGVSGGSNNEQFF. The CDR3 DNA reads TGTGCCAGCAGCTCGCCCTGGGGATTGACAGGGGTTAGTGGCGGGTCTAACAATGAGCAGTTCTTC.

Only a few counts were recorded for this clonotype. This chain's CDR3 is CASRYGTGPTEAFF. In nucleotides, the CDR3 is TGTGCCAGTAGATACGGGACAGGGCCCACTGAAGCTTTCTTT. The rearrangement uses TRBV19 and TRBJ1-1; the match to TRBD1 covers 9 bases. The CDR3 has 14 amino acids. CDR1 is LNHDA and CDR2 is SQIVND in the germline V gene (reference sequence). V lost 6 bases and J lost 4; bases outside the gene matches: 6.

This chain links TRBV19 with TRBJ1-1, with D perhaps TRBD1 (6 bases). This CDR3 region has 15 residues. The ends were cut back, 2 bases at V and 2 bases at J, with 12 bases in the middle. Per germline, CDR1 LNHDA and CDR2 SQIVND (reference sequence). The CDR3 reads CASSIQGNRNTEAFF. The CDR3 nucleotides are TGTGCCAGTAGTATACAGGGGAATCGCAACACTGAAGCTTTCTTT.